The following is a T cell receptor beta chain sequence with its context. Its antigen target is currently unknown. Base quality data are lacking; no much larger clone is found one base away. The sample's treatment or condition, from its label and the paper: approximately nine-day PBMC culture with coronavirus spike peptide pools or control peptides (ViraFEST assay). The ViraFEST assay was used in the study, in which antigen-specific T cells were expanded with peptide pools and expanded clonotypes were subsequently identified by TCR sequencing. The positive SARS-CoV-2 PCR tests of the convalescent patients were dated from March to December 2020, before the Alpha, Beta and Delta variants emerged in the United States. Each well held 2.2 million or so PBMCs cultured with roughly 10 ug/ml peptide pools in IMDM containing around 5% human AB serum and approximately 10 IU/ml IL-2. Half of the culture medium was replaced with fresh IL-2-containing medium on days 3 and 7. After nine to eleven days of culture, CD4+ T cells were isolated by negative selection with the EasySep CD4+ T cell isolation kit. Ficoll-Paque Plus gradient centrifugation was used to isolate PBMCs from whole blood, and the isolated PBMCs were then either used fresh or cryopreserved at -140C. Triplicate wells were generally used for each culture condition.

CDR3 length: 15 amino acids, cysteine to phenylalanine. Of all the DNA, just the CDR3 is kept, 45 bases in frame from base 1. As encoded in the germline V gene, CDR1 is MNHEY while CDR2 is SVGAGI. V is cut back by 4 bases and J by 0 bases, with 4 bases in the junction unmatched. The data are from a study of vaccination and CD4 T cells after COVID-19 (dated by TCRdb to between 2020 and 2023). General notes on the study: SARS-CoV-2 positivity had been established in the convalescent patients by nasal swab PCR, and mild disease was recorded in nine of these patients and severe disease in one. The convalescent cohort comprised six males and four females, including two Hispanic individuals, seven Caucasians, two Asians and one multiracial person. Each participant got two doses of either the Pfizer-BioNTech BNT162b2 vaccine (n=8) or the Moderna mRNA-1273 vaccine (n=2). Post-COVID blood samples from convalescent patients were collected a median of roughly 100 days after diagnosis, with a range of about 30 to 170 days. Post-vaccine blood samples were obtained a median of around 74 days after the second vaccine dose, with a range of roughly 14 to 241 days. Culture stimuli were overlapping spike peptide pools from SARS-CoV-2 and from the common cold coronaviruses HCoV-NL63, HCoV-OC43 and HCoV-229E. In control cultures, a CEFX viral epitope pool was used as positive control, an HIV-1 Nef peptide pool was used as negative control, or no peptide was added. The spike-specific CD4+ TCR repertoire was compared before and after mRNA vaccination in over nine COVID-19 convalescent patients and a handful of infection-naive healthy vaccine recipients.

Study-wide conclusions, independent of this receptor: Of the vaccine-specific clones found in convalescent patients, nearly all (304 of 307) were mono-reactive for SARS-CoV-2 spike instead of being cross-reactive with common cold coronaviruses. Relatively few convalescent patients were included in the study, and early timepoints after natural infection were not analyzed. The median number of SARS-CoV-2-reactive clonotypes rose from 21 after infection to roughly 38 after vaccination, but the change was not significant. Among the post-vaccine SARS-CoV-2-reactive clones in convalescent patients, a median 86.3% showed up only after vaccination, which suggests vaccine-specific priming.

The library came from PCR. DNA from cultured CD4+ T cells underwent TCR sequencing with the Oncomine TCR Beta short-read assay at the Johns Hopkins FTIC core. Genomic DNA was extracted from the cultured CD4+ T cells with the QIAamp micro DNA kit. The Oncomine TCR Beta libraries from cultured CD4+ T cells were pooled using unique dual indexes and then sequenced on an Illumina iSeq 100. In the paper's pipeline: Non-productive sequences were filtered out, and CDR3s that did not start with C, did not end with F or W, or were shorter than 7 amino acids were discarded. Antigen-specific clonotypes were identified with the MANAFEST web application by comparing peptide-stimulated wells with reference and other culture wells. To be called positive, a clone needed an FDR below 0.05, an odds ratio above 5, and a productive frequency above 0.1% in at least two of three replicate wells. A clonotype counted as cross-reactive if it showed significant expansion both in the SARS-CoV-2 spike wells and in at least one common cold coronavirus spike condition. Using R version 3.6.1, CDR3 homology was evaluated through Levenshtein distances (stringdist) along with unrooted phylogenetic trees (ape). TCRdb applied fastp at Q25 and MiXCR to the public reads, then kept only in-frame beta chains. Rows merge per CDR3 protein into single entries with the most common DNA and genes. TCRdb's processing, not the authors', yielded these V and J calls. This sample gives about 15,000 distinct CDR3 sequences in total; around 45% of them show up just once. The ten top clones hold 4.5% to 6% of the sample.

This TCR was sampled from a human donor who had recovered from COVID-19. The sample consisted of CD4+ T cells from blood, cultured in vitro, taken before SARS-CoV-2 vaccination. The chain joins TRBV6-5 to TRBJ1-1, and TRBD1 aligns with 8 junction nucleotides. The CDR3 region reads CASSSMTGVNTEAFF. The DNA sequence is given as TGTGCCAGCAGTTCCATGACAGGGGTGAACACTGAAGCTTTCTTT.